These 26 T cell receptor beta chains were all obtained from the same sample, sequenced in a study of blood T cells in healthy people across ages. With a J-beta primer mix and a sample-barcoded 5' primer, a second PCR ran roughly 6 to 12 cycles. TCRdb analysed the 5' RACE reads with MiXCR anew, one entry per CDR3 protein. The sample carries over a million distinct CDR3 sequences, 35% to 45% recorded once. The sequencing input was blood. All receptors derive from a woman under 30 in good health.

DNA of the CDR3: TGTGCCAGCAGTAAAACTAGATCGGAGCAGTTCTTC. It codes for CASSKTRSEQFF. V gene TRBV12-3 or TRBV12-4 combines with J gene TRBJ2-1, with D tentatively TRBD2 (5 bases). The CDR3 covers 12 residues. Between the trimmed V and J ends, which lost 5 bases and 10 bases, there was a span of 12 bases.

This clonotype appeared a few times. As DNA, the CDR3 is TGCAGCGTTGAATTTTCGGCGGGAGGCTACAATGAGCAGTTCTTC. Protein product: CSVEFSAGGYNEQFF. The chain combines TRBV29-1 with TRBJ2-1, with 8 bases that match TRBD2. Germline V gene data show CDR1 as SQVTM and CDR2 as ANQGSEA. Trimming took 2 bases from V and 3 from J; bases not matched to a gene: 6. The length of the CDR3 is 15 residues.

This clonotype was seen more than once but under ten times. The V and J genes are TRBV7-9 and TRBJ2-1, with TRBD1 identical over 9 bases. V was pared by 5 bases and J by 4 bases, with 9 bases of the junction left unmatched. The germline CDR1 and CDR2 sequences are SEHNR and FQNEAQ (reference sequence). The CDR3 runs to 16 residues. CDR3 loop: CASSNYRGRTYNEQFF. DNA of the CDR3: TGTGCCAGCAGCAACTACAGGGGGCGGACTTACAATGAGCAGTTCTTC.

This chain's CDR3 is CASLGSPASREQFF. CDR3 nucleotides: TGTGCCAGCCTAGGGTCCCCCGCATCAAGGGAGCAGTTCTTC. V usage is TRBV28 and J usage is TRBJ2-1; the D is unclear. This CDR3 spans 14 amino acids. The germline V gene encodes CDR1 MDHEN and CDR2 SYDVKM. Trimming left V 8 bases short and J 10 bases short, with 21 bases between.

The chain uses TRBV12-3 or TRBV12-4 and TRBJ2-1, with 9 bases matching TRBD2. After removal of 7 bases from V and 7 bases from J, the junction contained 11 bases not matched to a gene. This CDR3 comprises 15 residues. The DNA for the CDR3 is TGTGCCAGCACCCAGACTAGCGGAGGGCGGAATGAGCAGTTCTTC. Translating it yields CASTQTSGGRNEQFF.

This clonotype has more than one count but fewer than ten. The chain uses TRBV7-2 and TRBJ2-1; possible D gene TRBD2, 6 bases. Germline CDR1 reads SGHTA; CDR2 reads FQGNSA. This CDR3 is built from 15 residues. V was clipped by 2 bases and J by 8 bases, with 16 bases between them. The CDR3 loop is CASSLSSAGRHEQFF. Written as DNA, the CDR3 is TGTGCCAGCAGCTTAAGTTCCGCGGGAAGACATGAGCAGTTCTTC.

The V call is TRBV7-2, the J call TRBJ1-1; D is undetermined. The V gene's germline CDR1 is SGHTA and CDR2 FQGNSA. The CDR3 extends over 15 amino acids. V lost 1 base, J lost 2 bases, and 11 bases lay in between. CDR3 sequence: CASSLVQWGNTEAFF. CDR3 DNA sequence: TGTGCCAGCAGCTTAGTTCAATGGGGAAACACTGAAGCTTTCTTT.

This chain joins TRBV29-1 and TRBJ2-7; TRBD2 matches at 14 bases. CDR1 and CDR2 (germline): SQVTM, ANQGSEA. CDR3 size: 16 residues. The V and J ends lost 6 bases and 1 base, in that order; junction bases with no gene match: 8. The CDR3 sequence is CSVSGTSGSHSYEQYF. The CDR3 coding sequence is TGCAGCGTATCCGGGACTAGCGGGAGCCATTCCTACGAGCAGTACTTC.

The V and J genes are TRBV6-2 or TRBV6-3 and TRBJ1-2, with D unresolved. The V gene lost 7 bases and the J gene lost 5 bases, with 14 bases spanning the gap. The CDR3 totals 13 residues. Germline CDR1 MNHEY, CDR2 SVGEGT. This CDR3 is CASTQSEPYGYTF. The DNA for the CDR3 is TGTGCCAGCACCCAGTCTGAGCCTTATGGCTACACCTTC.

V gene TRBV27 combines with J gene TRBJ2-3; 9 nucleotides align to TRBD2. Germline CDR1 is MNHEY and CDR2 is SMNVEV (reference sequence). The V and J ends lost 3 bases and 3 bases, in that order; junction bases with no gene match: 7. CDR3 size: 16 residues. The CDR3 region has the DNA TGTGCCAGCAGTTTGGGTAGCGGGGGAACTACAGATACGCAGTATTTT. Its protein product is CASSLGSGGTTDTQYF.

The chain joins TRBV3-1 to TRBJ2-7; D is ambiguous. Germline V gene lookup returns CDR1 LGHDT and CDR2 YNNKEL (reference sequence). The V and J ends lost 2 bases and 4 bases respectively, with 6 bases between them. The CDR3 contains 12 residues. In DNA, the CDR3 is TGTGCCAGCAGCCAATTGATTTACGAGCAGTACTTC. This encodes CASSQLIYEQYF.

The chain uses TRBV7-2 and TRBJ2-5; D is undetermined. Deletions cut 1 base from V and 11 bases from J, with 20 bases between. Germline CDR1 is SGHTA and CDR2 is FQGNSA. The CDR3 is 15 residues long. CDR3 protein: CASSLVGSGGNEQYF. DNA of the CDR3: TGTGCCAGCAGCTTAGTGGGGTCAGGTGGCAATGAGCAGTACTTC.

The sample holds many counts of this clonotype. The chain employs TRBV30 and TRBJ1-2, with D tentatively TRBD1 (6 bases). There are 11 residues in the CDR3. Trimming cost V 7 bases and J 1 base, with 7 bases left between them. The germline gives CDR1 GTSNPN, CDR2 SVGIG (reference sequence). As DNA, the CDR3 is TGTGCCTACAGGGTTAACTATGGCTACACCTTC. Protein product: CAYRVNYGYTF.

This clonotype came up a few times. The rearrangement uses TRBV4-3 and TRBJ2-7, with 8 nucleotides matching TRBD2. V lost 0 bases and J lost 0; bases outside the gene matches: 4. In germline, CDR1 is LGHNA, CDR2 YSLEER. This CDR3 has 16 amino acids. DNA for the CDR3: TGCGCCAGCAGCCAAGACGGCGGGAGGAACTCCTACGAGCAGTACTTC. As protein: CASSQDGGRNSYEQYF.

This clonotype was detected only a few times. The V gene is TRBV20-1, the J gene TRBJ2-5; weak D call: TRBD1 (6 bases). The germline gives CDR1 DFQATT, CDR2 SNEGSKA (reference sequence). Between the trimmed V and J ends, which lost 3 bases and 5 bases, there was a span of 13 bases. The CDR3 is made up of 13 amino acids. CDR3: CSARYRVMETQYF. The CDR3 nucleotides are TGCAGTGCTAGGTACAGGGTAATGGAGACCCAGTACTTC.

This clonotype was seen a handful of times. The chain uses TRBV6-5 and TRBJ2-7; a possible D gene is TRBD2 (6 bases). Germline V gene sequence: CDR1 MNHEY, CDR2 SVGAGI. The V and J ends lost 6 bases and 3 bases respectively, with 12 bases between them. There are 13 residues in the CDR3. The CDR3 DNA is TGTGCCAGCAGGGCACTAGCAGTCTACGAGCAGTACTTC. Translated: CASRALAVYEQYF.

This clonotype was seen more than once but under ten times. The chain combines TRBV20-1 with TRBJ2-1; D is unclear. Trimming removed 0 bases at V and 8 bases at J, with 11 bases between. Germline values: CDR1 DFQATT, CDR2 SNEGSKA (reference sequence). CDR3 length: 13 amino acids. The CDR3 reads CSARDPQMDEQFF. The CDR3, as DNA: TGCAGTGCTAGAGATCCCCAGATGGATGAGCAGTTCTTC.

This clonotype was detected only once. V usage is TRBV6-2 or TRBV6-3 and J usage is TRBJ2-1; perhaps TRBD2 as D (6 bases). The CDR3 has 13 residues. Germline V lookup: CDR1 MNHEY, CDR2 SVGEGT. V lost 6 bases and J lost 8, with 14 bases in between. This CDR3 reads CASRKTSRDEQFF. CDR3 nucleotides: TGTGCCAGCAGAAAGACTAGTAGGGATGAGCAGTTCTTC.

The rearrangement uses TRBV6-5 and TRBJ1-6, with TRBD1 matching over 8 bases. V lost 5 bases and J lost 12; bases outside the gene matches: 6. Germline CDR1 reads MNHEY; CDR2 reads SVGAGI. This CDR3 is 13 amino acids long. CDR3 region: CASSAGTGLPLHF. The CDR3 DNA follows: TGTGCCAGCAGTGCCGGGACAGGCTTACCCCTCCACTTT.

The rearrangement joins TRBV6-5 to TRBJ1-1; weak D call: TRBD1 (6 bases). In germline, CDR1 is MNHEY, CDR2 SVGAGI. CDR3 length: 16 residues. V lost 5 bases and J 4 bases, leaving 20 bases between the germline ends. The CDR3, as DNA: TGTGCCAGCAGTCTCCAGGTCCCGGGGGCCGGCACTGAAGCTTTCTTT. Its translation is CASSLQVPGAGTEAFF.

The chain recombines TRBV14 with TRBJ2-7; D is uncertain. The CDR3 runs 14 residues. V was pared by 3 bases and J by 0 bases, with 9 bases between. Germline CDR1 reads SGHDN; CDR2 reads FVKESK. The CDR3 DNA reads TGTGCCAGCAGCCATCTGACGGACTCCTACGAGCAGTACTTC. Its protein product is CASSHLTDSYEQYF.

Details on this clonotype: This may be a read error: a much more frequent sequence differs by one nucleotide. The chain joins TRBV7-9 to TRBJ2-1, with 8 bases identical to TRBD1. The last part of the DNA fits TRBJ2-7 better; the J call may be wrong. CDR1 SEHNR and CDR2 FQNEAQ come from the germline V gene (reference sequence). The CDR3 is made up of 15 amino acids. This chain's CDR3 is CASSRTGSSYNEQYF. CDR3 DNA sequence: TGTGCCAGCAGCCGGACAGGGAGCTCCTACAATGAGCAGTACTTC.

V is TRBV7-2 and J is TRBJ2-7; D possibly uses TRBD1 or TRBD2 (5 bases each). This CDR3 spans 13 amino acids. Germline V lookup: CDR1 SGHTA, CDR2 FQGNSA. Trimming shortened V by 5 bases and J by 4 bases, and 12 bases separated the two germline ends. For the CDR3, the DNA is TGTGCCAGCAGCCCGGGACCGCAGTACGAGCAGTACTTC. It encodes CASSPGPQYEQYF.

V and J are TRBV4-1 and TRBJ2-7; TRBD2 aligns across 11 bases. The CDR3 runs to 17 residues. Germline V gene data show CDR1 as MGHRA and CDR2 as YSYEKL. Trimming took 4 bases from V and 7 from J; bases not matched to a gene: 15. CDR3 sequence reads: CASSRIAGGQVYNEQYF. The CDR3 bases are TGCGCCAGCAGCCGAATAGCGGGGGGGCAGGTCTACAATGAGCAGTACTTC.

The V call is TRBV6-5, the J call TRBJ2-1; D remains ambiguous. The germline V gene encodes CDR1 MNHEY and CDR2 SVGAGI. The V gene lost 0 bases and the J gene lost 9 bases, with 9 bases spanning the gap. This CDR3 contains 13 residues. For the CDR3, the DNA is TGTGCCAGCAGTTACTCGATTGGCTCTGAGCAGTTCTTC. It is translated as CASSYSIGSEQFF.

Points on this clonotype: A much larger clone lies a single base off, so this may be a read error. The chain is built from TRBV5-4 and TRBJ1-2, with D possibly matching TRBD1 (6 bases). The CDR3 is 14 amino acids. V was clipped by 4 bases and J by 4 bases, with 14 bases between them. Germline CDR1 SGHNT, CDR2 YYREEE (reference sequence). CDR3 region: CASSPGGGSYGYTF. In DNA form, the CDR3 reads TGTGCCAGCAGCCCGGGAGGGGGTAGCTATGGCTACACCTTC.